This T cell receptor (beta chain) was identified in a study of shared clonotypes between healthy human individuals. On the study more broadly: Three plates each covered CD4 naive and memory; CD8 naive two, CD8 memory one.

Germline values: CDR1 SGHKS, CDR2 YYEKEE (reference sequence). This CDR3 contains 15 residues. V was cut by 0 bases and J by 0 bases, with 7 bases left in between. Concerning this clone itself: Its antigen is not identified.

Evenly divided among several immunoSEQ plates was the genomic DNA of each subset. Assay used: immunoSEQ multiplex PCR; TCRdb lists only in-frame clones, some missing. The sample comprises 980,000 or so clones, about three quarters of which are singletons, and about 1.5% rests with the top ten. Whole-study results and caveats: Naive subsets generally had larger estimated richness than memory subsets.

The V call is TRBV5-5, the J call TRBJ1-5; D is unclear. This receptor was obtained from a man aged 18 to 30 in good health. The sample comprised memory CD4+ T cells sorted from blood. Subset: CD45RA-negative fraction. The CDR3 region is CASSLDGHSNQPQHF. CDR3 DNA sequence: TGTGCCAGCAGCTTGGACGGTCATAGCAATCAGCCCCAGCATTTT.